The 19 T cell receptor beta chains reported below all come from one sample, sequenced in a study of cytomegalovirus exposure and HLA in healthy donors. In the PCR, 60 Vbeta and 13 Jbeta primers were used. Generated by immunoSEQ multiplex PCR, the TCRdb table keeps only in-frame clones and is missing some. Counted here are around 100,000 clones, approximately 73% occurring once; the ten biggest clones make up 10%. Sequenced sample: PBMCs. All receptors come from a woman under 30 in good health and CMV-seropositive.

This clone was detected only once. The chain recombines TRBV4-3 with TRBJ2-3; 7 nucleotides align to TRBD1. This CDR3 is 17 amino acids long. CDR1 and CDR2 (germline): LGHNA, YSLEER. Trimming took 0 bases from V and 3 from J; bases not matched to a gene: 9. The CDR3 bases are TGCGCCAGCAGCCAAGATTCTCCGGGACAGCTAACAGATACGCAGTATTTT. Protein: CASSQDSPGQLTDTQYF.

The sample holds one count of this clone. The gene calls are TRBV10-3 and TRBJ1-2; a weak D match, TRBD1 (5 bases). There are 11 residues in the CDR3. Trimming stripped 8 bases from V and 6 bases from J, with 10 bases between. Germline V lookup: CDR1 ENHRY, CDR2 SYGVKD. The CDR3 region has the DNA TGTGCCATCGGACGGGGGAATGGCTACACCTTC. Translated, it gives CAIGRGNGYTF.

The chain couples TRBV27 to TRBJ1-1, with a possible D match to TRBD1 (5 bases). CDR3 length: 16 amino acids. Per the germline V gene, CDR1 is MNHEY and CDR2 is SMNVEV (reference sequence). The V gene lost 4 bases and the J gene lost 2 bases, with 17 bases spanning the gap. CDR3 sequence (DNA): TGTGCCAGCAGTTCCACAGGACGCCCCCCTAACACTGAAGCTTTCTTT. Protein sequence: CASSSTGRPPNTEAFF.

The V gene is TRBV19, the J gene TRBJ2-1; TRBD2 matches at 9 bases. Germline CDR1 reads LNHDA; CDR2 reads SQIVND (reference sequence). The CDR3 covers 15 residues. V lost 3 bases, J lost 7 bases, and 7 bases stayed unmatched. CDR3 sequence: CASSIDSGRGNEQFF. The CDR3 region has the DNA TGTGCCAGTAGTATCGATAGCGGGAGAGGGAATGAGCAGTTCTTC.

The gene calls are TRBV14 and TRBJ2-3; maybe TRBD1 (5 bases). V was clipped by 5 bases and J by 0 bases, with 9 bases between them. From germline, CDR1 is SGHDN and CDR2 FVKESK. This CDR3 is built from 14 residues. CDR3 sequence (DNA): TGTGCCAGCAGCGGCTGGACAAGCACAGATACGCAGTATTTT. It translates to CASSGWTSTDTQYF.

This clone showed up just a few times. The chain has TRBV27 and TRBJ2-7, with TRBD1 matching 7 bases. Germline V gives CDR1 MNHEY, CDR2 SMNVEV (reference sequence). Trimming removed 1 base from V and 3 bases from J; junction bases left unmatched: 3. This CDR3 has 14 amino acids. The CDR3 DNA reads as TGTGCCAGCAGTTTATTGGGACAGTACTACGAGCAGTACTTC. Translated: CASSLLGQYYEQYF.

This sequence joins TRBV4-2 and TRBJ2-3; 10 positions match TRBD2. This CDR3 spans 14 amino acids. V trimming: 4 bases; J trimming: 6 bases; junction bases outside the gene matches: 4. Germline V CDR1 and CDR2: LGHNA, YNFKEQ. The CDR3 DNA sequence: TGTGCCAGCAGCCTCGGGACTAGCGCCGATACGCAGTATTTT. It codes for CASSLGTSADTQYF.

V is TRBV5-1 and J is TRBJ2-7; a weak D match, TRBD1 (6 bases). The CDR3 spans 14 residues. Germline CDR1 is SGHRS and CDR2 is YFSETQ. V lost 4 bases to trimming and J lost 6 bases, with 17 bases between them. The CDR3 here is CASSPNSGVGEQYF. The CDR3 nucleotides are TGCGCCAGCAGCCCGAATTCAGGGGTCGGCGAGCAGTACTTC.

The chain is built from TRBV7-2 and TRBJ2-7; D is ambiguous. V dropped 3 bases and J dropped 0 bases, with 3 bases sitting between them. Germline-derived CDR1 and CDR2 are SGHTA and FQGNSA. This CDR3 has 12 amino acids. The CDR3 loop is CASSFSSYEQYF. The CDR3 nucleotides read TGTGCCAGCAGCTTCAGCTCCTACGAGCAGTACTTC.

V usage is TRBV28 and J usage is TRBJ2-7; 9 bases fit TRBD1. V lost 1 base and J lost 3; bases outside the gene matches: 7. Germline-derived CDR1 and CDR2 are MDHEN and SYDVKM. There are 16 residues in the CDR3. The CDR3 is CASSLLRQGDLYEQYF. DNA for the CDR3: TGTGCCAGCAGTTTATTGAGACAGGGGGACCTCTACGAGCAGTACTTC.

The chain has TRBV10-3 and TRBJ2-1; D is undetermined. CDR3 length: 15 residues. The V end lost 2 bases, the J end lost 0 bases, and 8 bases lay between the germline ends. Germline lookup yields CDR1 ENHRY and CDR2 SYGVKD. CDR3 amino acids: CAISESPSSYNEQFF. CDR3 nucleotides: TGTGCCATCAGTGAGAGTCCTAGCTCCTACAATGAGCAGTTCTTC.

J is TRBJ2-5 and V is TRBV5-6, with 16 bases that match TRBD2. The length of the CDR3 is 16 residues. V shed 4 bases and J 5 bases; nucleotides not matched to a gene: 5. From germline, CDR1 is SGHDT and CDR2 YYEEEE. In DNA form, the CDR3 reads TGTGCCAGCAGCCGGGGGGGACTAGCGGGAGGGGAGACCCAGTACTTC. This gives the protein CASSRGGLAGGETQYF.

DNA of the CDR3: TGCACCAGCAGCCAAGTCCTTTTCGGCGGCCAAGAGACCCAGTACTTC. Translation: CTSSQVLFGGQETQYF. The genes are TRBV1 and TRBJ2-5; the table gives TRBD2 as D, unverified against the DNA. TRBV1 is given as a pseudogene. There are 16 residues in the CDR3.

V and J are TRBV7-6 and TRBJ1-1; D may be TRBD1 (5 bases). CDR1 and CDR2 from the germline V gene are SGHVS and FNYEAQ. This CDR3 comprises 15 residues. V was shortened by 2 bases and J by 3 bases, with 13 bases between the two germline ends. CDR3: CASSLQTARDTEAFF. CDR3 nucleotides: TGTGCCAGCAGCTTACAGACAGCACGGGACACTGAAGCTTTCTTT.

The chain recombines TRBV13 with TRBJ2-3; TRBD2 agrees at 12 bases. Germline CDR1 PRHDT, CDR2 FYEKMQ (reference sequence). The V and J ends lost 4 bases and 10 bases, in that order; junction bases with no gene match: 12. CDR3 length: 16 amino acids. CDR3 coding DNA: TGTGCCAGCAGCTCCGGACTAGCGGGATCCCGTAGGTCGCAGTATTTT. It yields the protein CASSSGLAGSRRSQYF.

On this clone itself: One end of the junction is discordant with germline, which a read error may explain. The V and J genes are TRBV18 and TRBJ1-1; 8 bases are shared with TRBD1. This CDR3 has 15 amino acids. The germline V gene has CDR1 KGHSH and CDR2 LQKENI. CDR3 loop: CASSPPQGANTKAFF. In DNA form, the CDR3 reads TGTGCCAGCTCACCACCGCAGGGGGCGAACACTAAAGCTTTCTTT.

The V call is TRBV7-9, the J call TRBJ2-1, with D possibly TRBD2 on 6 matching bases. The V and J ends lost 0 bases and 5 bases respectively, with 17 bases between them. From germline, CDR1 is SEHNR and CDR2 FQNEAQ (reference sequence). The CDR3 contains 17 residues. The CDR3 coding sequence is TGTGCCAGCAGCTTAGCTCAGGGACTCGGATCCAACAATGAGCAGTTCTTC. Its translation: CASSLAQGLGSNNEQFF.

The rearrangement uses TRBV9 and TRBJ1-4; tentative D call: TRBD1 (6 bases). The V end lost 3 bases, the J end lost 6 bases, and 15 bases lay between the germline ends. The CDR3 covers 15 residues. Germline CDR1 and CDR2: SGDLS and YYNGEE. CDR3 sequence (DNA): TGTGCCAGCAGCGGATCAGGGGCAGTATATGAAAAACTGTTTTTT. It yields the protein CASSGSGAVYEKLFF.

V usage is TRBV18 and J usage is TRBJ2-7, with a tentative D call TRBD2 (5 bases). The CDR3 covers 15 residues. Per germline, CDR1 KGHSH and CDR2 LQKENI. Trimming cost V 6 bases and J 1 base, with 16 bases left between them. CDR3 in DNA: TGTGCCAGCTCCCCTTCTCGGGATATATCCTACGAGCAGTACTTC. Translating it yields CASSPSRDISYEQYF.